This record covers a single T cell receptor (beta chain). The CDR3 runs 12 residues. The germline V gene encodes CDR1 LNHNV and CDR2 YYDKDF (reference sequence). Trimming removed 4 bases from V and 7 bases from J; junction bases left unmatched: 3. The source of the sample is a study of preoperative IRX-2 immunotherapy in early breast cancer. TCRdb's copy holds only in-frame clones and misses some; the assay was immunoSEQ multiplex PCR. In the table there are around 13,000 clones, about nine tenths of which are singletons. Treatment defined: preoperative locoregional IRX-2 cytokine immunotherapy. The chain is built from TRBV15 and TRBJ2-7; TRBD1 aligns across 8 bases. This material was obtained from a patient treated with IRX-2 immunotherapy. This receptor was taken from a human donor with breast cancer. The CDR3 here is CATSTTGDEQYF. CDR3 sequence (DNA): TGTGCCACCAGCACGACAGGGGATGAGCAGTACTTC.